Here is one T cell receptor (beta chain) with its context. Its antigen is currently not known. No base quality information exists; no much larger clone differs at one position. Healthy HIV-negative adults with no recently reported acute infections or vaccinations were included as donors. Only Caucasian adults living in Nashville, Tennessee, USA were represented among the donors. For unsorted samples, tens of millions of PBMCs were counted, and genomic DNA was extracted using the QIAamp DNA Blood Mini kit. Blood was collected by leukapheresis, and PBMCs were isolated by Ficoll-Histopaque density gradient centrifugation and then cryopreserved in liquid nitrogen vapor phase. This entry comes from a study of shared clonotypes between healthy human individuals (dated by TCRdb to about 2020). Background on the whole study: A couple of women and a few men aged 18 to 49 years were included in the cohort. The study deeply sequenced blood TCR repertoires of roughly five healthy adults to estimate repertoire size and the extent of clonotype sharing between individuals. To increase sequencing depth and limit assay-specific biases, different laboratories used diverse techniques to prepare libraries and sequence TCR repertoires. Each donor's leukapheresis produced roughly between roughly 0.9 and 9 billion PBMCs. Study-wide conclusions, independent of this receptor: Based on pairwise subsampling, the degree of clonotype sharing among donors was expected to be affected by sequencing depth. Sampling was limited to blood, and TCR repertoires in tissue likely differ from TCR repertoires in blood. Because the study included only a small number of donors, the genetic and exposure-history diversity represented was limited.

Between the V and J ends, shortened by 5 bases and 4 bases respectively, the junction contains 15 bases. Spanning cysteine to phenylalanine, the CDR3 consists of 14 amino acids. The only DNA kept is the CDR3, 42 bases in frame from the first base. CDR1 and CDR2 were assigned from the germline V gene (reference sequence) as LNHDA and SQIVND. Using the deep immunoSEQ assay, multiplex PCR amplified TCR CDR3 regions from genomic DNA. For each cell subset, the extracted genomic DNA was distributed evenly across all wells of several immunoSEQ 96-well plates, and each plate served as one replicate. Each replicate PCR for unsorted PBMC received 300 to 350 ng genomic DNA, equal to approximately 30,000 T cell genomes. Unsorted PBMC genomic DNA was sequenced across ten immunoSEQ deep assay plates. Purified libraries were measured with a Qubit 3.0 fluorometer, size-checked on a Bioanalyzer 2100, and measured again with the KAPA Library Quantification kit. A separate single-read 150-cycle Illumina NextSeq 550 flow cell was used to sequence each immunoSEQ 96-well plate. The source study handled its data this way. Because only junctional sequences without quality scores were contained in the immunoSEQ output, filtering matching that applied to full-length reads could not be performed. Sequences were annotated with PyIR, a Python wrapper for IgBLAST v1.9, and V/J genes and CDR3 were assigned using IMGT germline references. Any read was removed if the V/J assignment was weak (E-value above 1e-6), the CDR3 was missing, or the read contained stop codons, out-of-frame junctions, or ambiguous translated residues. V3J clonotypes were defined as sequences sharing the same inferred V gene, J gene, and CDR3 amino acid sequence. Percentage overlap between repertoires was computed as shared unique clonotypes divided by the size of the smaller repertoire. Repertoire richness was assessed with RTK rarefaction, the Chao1 estimator, and Recon v2.1 estimates of unobserved clonotypes. This immuneACCESS table, as held by TCRdb, lists in-frame sequences with V and J called but not all clones. Of the missing ones, under half trace to an unresolved V gene in checked studies; the others have no known cause. D and trimming come from the DNA, and the V and J calls and clone size come from that table. This sample is represented by approximately 510,000 clones; 60% to 85% of them were singletons. The biggest ten clones account for roughly 13% of the sample.

This receptor was taken from a woman in her thirties or forties in good health. Some clones in this sample may be carry-over from other donors' samples. The material sequenced was PBMCs. The chain was built from TRBV19 and TRBJ2-7; no D gene call is confident. CDR3 loop: CASSPWSRPYEQYF. The nucleotide sequence is given as TGTGCCAGTAGTCCCTGGAGCAGACCTTACGAGCAGTACTTC.